This is a list of T cell receptor beta chains from one sample in a study of human T cells and chemical hapten exposure. TCRdb reprocessed the RACE reads with MiXCR, giving one entry per CDR3 protein. The sample consists of 35,000 to 45,000 distinct CDR3 sequences, around 8.9% of them appearing once. Sample: whole blood, taken in connection with sensitization to the hapten diphenylcyclopropenone (DPC). The receptor set was obtained from a woman in her 40s with alopecia areata. Some clones in this sample may be carry-over from other donors' samples. Each CDR3 is given with its conserved first and last residue. The order of the fields is V gene, CDR3 length, clone size, D gene, J gene, CDR3 protein, CDR3 DNA. D genes are given only for firm matches. Size tells how often a clone was seen (once, few, many) or the class of an expanded clone, and some rows leave it out.

TRBV7-6	21	many	TRBD2	TRBJ2-3	CASSLTPGLAGLIRSSDTQYF	TGTGCCAGCAGCTTGACACCGGGACTAGCGGGGCTAATAAGGAGTTCAGATACGCAGTATTTT
TRBV7-8	14	many	NA	TRBJ1-6	CASSRPFEDSPLHF	TGTGCCAGCAGCCGGCCGTTCGAGGACTCACCCCTCCACTTT
TRBV29-1	14	many	NA	TRBJ1-1	CSVLKGGGNTEAFF	TGCAGCGTTTTGAAGGGTGGGGGAAACACTGAAGCTTTCTTT
TRBV7-2	14	many	NA	TRBJ2-7	CASSLAPGTYEQYF	TGTGCCAGCAGCTTAGCACCGGGAACCTACGAGCAGTACTTC
TRBV6-2/TRBV6-3	12	NA	NA	TRBJ1-1	CASSTYTAGAFF	TGTGCCAGCAGTACATACACCGCGGGGGCTTTCTTT
TRBV25-1	16	many	TRBD1	TRBJ1-1	CASSTRWDRGPEEAFF	TGTGCCAGCAGTACCCGATGGGACAGAGGGCCAGAGGAAGCTTTCTTT
TRBV6-5	15	many	TRBD2	TRBJ2-2	CASSYSTGGTGELFF	TGTGCCAGCAGTTACTCGACGGGGGGCACCGGGGAGCTGTTTTTT
TRBV20-1	16	NA	TRBD2	TRBJ2-1	CSARPPPAGVFNEQFF	TGCAGTGCTAGGCCCCCCCCAGCGGGAGTTTTCAATGAGCAGTTCTTC
TRBV6-5	15	many	NA	TRBJ2-3	CASSYEGASTDTQYF	TGTGCCAGCAGTTACGAAGGGGCTAGCACAGATACGCAGTATTTT
TRBV20-1	14	many	NA	TRBJ2-7	CSARLSGRTYEQYF	TGCAGTGCTAGATTATCCGGACGCACCTACGAGCAGTACTTC
TRBV6-1	14	many	TRBD1	TRBJ1-2	CASSERTGLDGYTF	TGTGCCAGCAGTGAACGGACAGGGTTAGATGGCTACACCTTC
TRBV6-5	14	many	TRBD2	TRBJ2-3	CASNSGGPTDTQYF	TGTGCCAGCAATAGCGGGGGGCCCACAGATACGCAGTATTTT
TRBV4-1	15	many	NA	TRBJ1-6	CASSQDLASYSPLHF	TGCGCCAGCAGCCAAGATCTAGCCTCTTATTCACCCCTCCACTTT
TRBV3-1	15	many	TRBD2	TRBJ2-1	CASRGAGGGFNEQFF	TGTGCCAGCAGAGGAGCGGGGGGGGGATTCAATGAGCAGTTCTTC
TRBV30	14	many	TRBD1	TRBJ1-2	CAWSRTGTGYGYTF	TGTGCCTGGAGTCGAACCGGGACAGGATATGGCTACACCTTC
TRBV28	12	many	NA	TRBJ1-5	CASSLRIQPQHF	TGTGCCAGCAGTTTACGAATTCAGCCCCAGCATTTT
TRBV6-5	14	NA	TRBD1	TRBJ2-5	CASRTTGLPETQYF	TGTGCCAGCAGGACGACAGGGCTGCCAGAGACCCAGTACTTC
TRBV7-2	12	NA	NA	TRBJ2-2	CASSYTTGELFF	TGTGCCAGCAGCTACACAACCGGGGAGCTGTTTTTT
TRBV24-1	15	many	NA	TRBJ1-5	CATSASAGSNQPQHF	TGTGCCACCAGTGCCTCCGCGGGGAGCAATCAGCCCCAGCATTTT
TRBV5-1	16	many	TRBD1	TRBJ1-4	CASSPGQGATNEKLFF	TGCGCCAGCAGCCCGGGACAGGGGGCGACTAATGAAAAACTGTTTTTT
TRBV11-2	12	once	NA	TRBJ1-6	CASSLEQSPLHF	TGTGCCAGCAGCTTAGAGCAGTCACCCCTCCACTTT
TRBV6-5	15	many	NA	TRBJ1-1	CASSYSITRGTEAFF	TGTGCCAGCAGTTACTCGATAACCAGAGGCACTGAAGCTTTCTTT
TRBV10-3	13	few	NA	TRBJ1-5	CAVGGRDNQPQHF	TGTGCCGTGGGGGGCAGGGATAATCAGCCCCAGCATTTT
TRBV2	15	few	TRBD2	TRBJ2-7	CASSEGLAGVHEQYF	TGTGCCAGCAGTGAAGGACTAGCGGGGGTGCACGAGCAGTACTTC
TRBV9	13	many	NA	TRBJ1-5	CASSPSDQQPQHF	TGTGCCAGCAGCCCCTCCGACCAACAGCCCCAGCATTTT
TRBV6-1	15	many	TRBD2	TRBJ2-1	CASSVAGSSYNEQFF	TGTGCCAGCAGCGTAGCGGGGAGCTCCTACAATGAGCAGTTCTTC
TRBV4-2	15	many	TRBD2	TRBJ2-2	CASSRTGTKTGELFF	TGTGCCAGCAGCCGGACCGGGACTAAGACCGGGGAGCTGTTTTTT
TRBV29-1	14	many	TRBD1	TRBJ1-1	CSASKGTGITEAFF	TGCAGCGCCTCAAAAGGGACAGGAATTACTGAAGCTTTCTTT
TRBV6-1	14	few	NA	TRBJ2-7	CASSASGVTYEQYF	TGTGCCAGCAGTGCATCGGGGGTTACCTACGAGCAGTACTTC
TRBV12-3/TRBV12-4	16	many	TRBD2	TRBJ2-3	CASSSAWTSRGDTQYF	TGTGCCAGCAGCTCGGCGTGGACTAGTAGGGGAGATACGCAGTATTTT
TRBV20-1	12	NA	NA	TRBJ2-3	CSARDGADTQYF	TGCAGTGCTAGGGACGGAGCAGATACGCAGTATTTT
TRBV20-1	13	many	TRBD1	TRBJ1-6	CSARGNRGSPLHF	TGCAGTGCTAGAGGAAACAGGGGGTCACCCCTCCACTTT
TRBV21-1	14	NA	NA	TRBJ2-7	CASSKEGQSYEQYF	TGTGCCAGCAGCAAGGAGGGACAGAGCTACGAGCAGTACTTC
TRBV5-5	16	few	NA	TRBJ1-4	CASSLRAGGYDEKLFF	TGTGCCAGCAGCTTGCGGGCAGGTGGATACGATGAAAAACTGTTTTTT
TRBV20-1	13	many	NA	TRBJ2-1	CSASIPGYNEQFF	TGCAGTGCTAGTATCCCGGGGTACAATGAGCAGTTCTTC
TRBV9	9	many	NA	TRBJ2-1	CASGSEQFF	TGTGCCAGCGGGAGTGAGCAGTTCTTC
TRBV9	12	many	NA	TRBJ2-3	CASSANSDTQYF	TGTGCCAGCAGCGCCAACTCAGATACGCAGTATTTT
TRBV7-2	13	NA	NA	TRBJ2-1	CASSLDWINEQFF	TGTGCCAGCAGCTTAGACTGGATCAATGAGCAGTTCTTC
TRBV5-4	14	many	NA	TRBJ1-1	CASSLAGVGTEAFF	TGTGCCAGCAGCTTGGCCGGGGTGGGCACTGAAGCTTTCTTT
TRBV6-6	18	NA	NA	TRBJ1-6	CASSYTPTGQIYNSPLHF	TGTGCCAGCAGTTACACCCCGACAGGTCAGATCTATAATTCACCCCTCCACTTT
TRBV19	15	many	NA	TRBJ1-5	CASTIGRYSNQPQHF	TGTGCCAGTACCATAGGCAGGTATAGCAATCAGCCCCAGCATTTT
TRBV20-1	13	few	NA	TRBJ2-1	CSARDDSRNEQFF	TGCAGTGCTAGAGATGACTCTCGCAATGAGCAGTTCTTC
TRBV29-1	13	NA	NA	TRBJ2-3	CSVWAGGTDTQYF	TGCAGCGTTTGGGCAGGGGGGACAGATACGCAGTATTTT
TRBV14	15	many	NA	TRBJ2-2	CASSQVQGWTGELFF	TGTGCCAGCAGCCAAGTACAGGGTTGGACCGGGGAGCTGTTTTTT
TRBV29-1	13	many	NA	TRBJ2-1	CSVTSSGDNEQFF	TGCAGCGTGACCAGCTCGGGAGACAATGAGCAGTTCTTC
TRBV7-3	13	many	NA	TRBJ1-2	CASSLSTGYGYTF	TGTGCCAGCAGCTTATCAACCGGCTATGGCTACACCTTC
TRBV4-3	15	many	TRBD1	TRBJ1-2	CASSRGTGVNYGYTF	TGCGCCAGCAGCCGAGGGACAGGGGTTAACTATGGCTACACCTTC
TRBV14	12	NA	NA	TRBJ2-3	CASSLTRDTQYF	TGTGCCAGCAGCCTGACTAGAGATACGCAGTATTTT
TRBV5-1	13	many	NA	TRBJ2-5	CASSPGPQETQYF	TGCGCCAGCAGCCCGGGGCCCCAAGAGACCCAGTACTTC
TRBV18	16	NA	TRBD2	TRBJ2-1	CASSPPERGGYNEQFF	TGTGCCAGCTCACCCCCGGAGCGGGGGGGATACAATGAGCAGTTCTTC
TRBV28	13	many	NA	TRBJ1-6	CASSLDGGSPLHF	TGTGCCAGCAGTTTAGATGGGGGATCACCCCTCCACTTT